A selection of T cell receptor beta chains follows, all from one sample in a study of T cell repertoires in cytomegalovirus infection. MiXCR, applied by TCRdb to the reads, yields one record per CDR3 protein. The table includes 300,000 or so distinct CDR3 sequences, roughly 26% detected once. Source material: PBMCs. Receptors originate from a human donor in good health (CMV status not recorded). Some clones in this sample may be carry-over from other donors' samples. CDR3s include the opening cysteine and the closing phenylalanine or tryptophan. The D gene is left open where the match is weak. The size entry is marked missing in some rows and otherwise reads once, few, many or a size class.

size	length	J	V	D	CDR3	DNA
few	17	TRBJ1-2	TRBV28	TRBD1	CASSYPVRGQKNYGYTF	TGTGCCAGCAGTTATCCCGTCCGGGGACAGAAAAACTATGGCTACACCTTC
-	11	TRBJ1-2	TRBV30	-	CAWGQTYGYTF	TGTGCCTGGGGACAGACCTATGGCTACACCTTC
-	15	TRBJ2-1	TRBV7-9	-	CASSLVWGIYNEQFF	TGTGCCAGCAGCTTAGTGTGGGGGATCTACAATGAGCAGTTCTTC
-	16	TRBJ2-7	TRBV6-1	TRBD1	CASSEGPGTGDYEQYF	TGTGCCAGCAGTGAGGGCCCCGGGACAGGGGACTACGAGCAGTACTTC
-	17	TRBJ2-4	TRBV11-2	TRBD1	CASSSVGQGISKNIQYF	TGTGCCAGCAGCTCAGTAGGACAGGGGATTTCCAAAAACATTCAGTACTTC
-	14	TRBJ2-5	TRBV20-1	TRBD2	CSARPLAGGETQYF	TGCAGTGCTAGACCGCTAGCGGGAGGGGAGACCCAGTACTTC
few	15	TRBJ1-6	TRBV12-3/TRBV12-4	-	CASSLMGAANSPLHF	TGTGCCAGCAGTTTAATGGGGGCCGCGAATTCACCCCTCCACTTT
many	16	TRBJ2-3	TRBV7-2	TRBD2	CASSFGLAGRTDTQYF	TGTGCCAGCAGCTTCGGACTAGCGGGACGCACAGATACGCAGTATTTT
many	17	TRBJ2-3	TRBV28	-	CASSFVGGGPNTDTQYF	TGTGCCAGCAGTTTCGTGGGCGGCGGTCCCAACACAGATACGCAGTATTTT
-	15	TRBJ2-6	TRBV20-1	-	CSARETGSGANVLTF	TGCAGTGCTAGAGAAACCGGCTCTGGGGCCAACGTCCTGACTTTC
-	15	TRBJ1-2	TRBV28	-	CASSLGGRGRGGYTF	TGTGCCAGCAGTTTAGGAGGCAGGGGTCGAGGCGGCTACACCTTC
many	11	TRBJ2-7	TRBV2	-	CASSWSYEQYF	TGTGCCAGCAGTTGGAGTTACGAGCAGTACTTC
-	14	TRBJ2-7	TRBV7-2	TRBD1	CASSLGRGLYEQYF	TGTGCCAGCAGCTTAGGTAGGGGGCTCTACGAGCAGTACTTC
many	15	TRBJ2-7	TRBV7-9	TRBD2	CASVAISSGEGEQYF	TGTGCCAGCGTCGCTATTAGTTCTGGGGAGGGGGAGCAGTACTTC
few	13	TRBJ2-7	TRBV29-1	TRBD1	CSAYGQGGNEQYF	TGCAGCGCCTACGGACAGGGGGGCAACGAGCAGTACTTC
many	15	TRBJ2-1	TRBV7-3	-	CASSFGGGPYNEQFF	TGTGCCAGCAGCTTCGGCGGGGGCCCCTACAATGAGCAGTTCTTC
-	15	TRBJ2-1	TRBV28	TRBD2	CASSPLAGVLNEQFF	TGTGCCAGCAGTCCCCTAGCGGGAGTTCTCAATGAGCAGTTCTTC
few	17	TRBJ1-1	TRBV24-1	-	CATSEREPGHPNTEAFF	TGTGCCACCAGTGAAAGGGAGCCGGGACACCCGAACACTGAAGCTTTCTTT
-	15	TRBJ1-1	TRBV6-8	-	CASSRAANPNTEAFF	TGTGCCAGCAGCCGGGCCGCTAACCCGAACACTGAAGCTTTCTTT
-	16	TRBJ1-5	TRBV28	-	CASSPLGGVGRQPQHF	TGTGCCAGCAGTCCCCTAGGTGGGGTCGGGCGTCAGCCCCAGCATTTT
-	16	TRBJ1-1	TRBV19	TRBD1	CASREGTGGAETEAFF	TGTGCCAGTAGGGAGGGGACAGGGGGCGCGGAAACTGAAGCTTTCTTT
few	19	TRBJ2-1	TRBV7-2	TRBD2	CASSLGRWTSVGGYNEQFF	TGTGCCAGCAGCTTAGGACGGTGGACTAGCGTAGGGGGTTACAATGAGCAGTTCTTC
many	15	TRBJ2-1	TRBV7-2	-	CASSPSAASRTEQFF	TGTGCCAGCAGCCCTTCGGCGGCGTCAAGGACTGAGCAGTTCTTC
-	16	TRBJ2-2	TRBV4-1	TRBD2	CASSRRTGGPIGELFF	TGCGCCAGCAGCCGCCGAACGGGGGGGCCAATCGGGGAGCTGTTTTTT
-	15	TRBJ1-2	TRBV5-1	-	CASSLNGVPFVGYTF	TGCGCCAGCAGCTTGAACGGAGTCCCCTTCGTGGGCTACACCTTC
-	11	TRBJ2-5	TRBV19	-	CASSQMETQYF	TGTGCCAGTAGTCAAATGGAGACCCAGTACTTC
few	13	TRBJ2-4	TRBV2	-	CASRMDRTNIQYF	TGTGCCAGCAGGATGGACCGAACAAACATTCAGTACTTC
once	15	TRBJ1-6	TRBV28	TRBD1	CASRGDRLPGSPLHF	TGTGCCAGCAGGGGGGACAGACTGCCGGGCTCACCCCTCCACTTT
-	17	TRBJ1-2	TRBV4-1	-	CASSQAAFLDRLYGYTF	TGCGCCAGCAGCCAAGCCGCTTTCCTAGACAGACTCTATGGCTACACCTTC